A selection of T cell receptor beta chains follows, all from one sample in a study of Tregs in tolerant kidney transplant recipients. Sequenced by immunoSEQ multiplex PCR; TCRdb stores in-frame clones only, minus some. The table records more than 90,000 clones, almost 95% of them present only once. Sequencing was performed on CD4+ T cells from blood. These TCRs come from a human donor in good health. The CDR3 runs from the conserved cysteine through the conserved F or W. The D gene is left open where the match is weak. Expanded clones are given a class, and other clones once, few, many or no size at all.

abundance	v_gene	j_gene	d_gene	CDR3aa	CDR3nt
.	TRBV28	TRBJ1-2	TRBD1	CASNTGDYGYTF	TGTGCCAGCAACACAGGGGACTATGGCTACACCTTC
.	TRBV5-8	TRBJ2-7	.	CASSTRDPLHREQYF	TGTGCCAGCAGCACCCGGGATCCGTTACACCGCGAGCAGTACTTC
.	TRBV5-4	TRBJ1-1	.	CASSLRQTGEAFF	TGTGCCAGCAGCTTGAGGCAGACAGGTGAAGCTTTCTTT
.	TRBV19	TRBJ1-4	.	CASTTPGLNEKLFF	TGTGCCAGTACCACCCCTGGTCTGAATGAAAAACTGTTTTTT
.	TRBV10-3	TRBJ2-5	.	CAISESFQETQYF	TGTGCCATCAGTGAGTCCTTCCAAGAGACCCAGTACTTC
once	TRBV6-6	TRBJ2-7	.	CASFPPGGQGYEQYF	TGTGCCAGTTTCCCCCCCGGGGGGCAGGGGTACGAGCAGTACTTC
.	TRBV2	TRBJ1-1	.	CASKPRAGLNTEAFF	TGTGCCAGCAAACCCCGTGCAGGGCTGAACACTGAAGCTTTCTTT
.	TRBV5-1	TRBJ2-1	TRBD2	CASSFLAGQNEQFF	TGCGCCAGCAGCTTTCTAGCGGGGCAGAATGAGCAGTTCTTC
.	TRBV2	TRBJ2-5	TRBD2	CASRALGLAGGQETQYF	TGTGCCAGCAGGGCTCTAGGACTAGCGGGAGGGCAGGAGACCCAGTACTTC
.	TRBV4-1	TRBJ2-7	.	CASSQLAGTPYEQYF	TGCGCCAGCAGCCAACTCGCGGGCACCCCCTACGAGCAGTACTTC
.	TRBV6-6	TRBJ2-7	.	CASSYRRASSYEQYF	TGTGCCAGCAGTTATCGCAGGGCCAGCTCCTACGAGCAGTACTTC
.	TRBV19	TRBJ1-5	.	CASSMGEGQSNQPQHF	TGTGCCAGTAGTATGGGAGAGGGTCAAAGCAATCAGCCCCAGCATTTT
few	TRBV29-1	TRBJ2-3	.	CSVNGRGPGGTQYF	TGCAGCGTTAATGGAAGGGGGCCGGGGGGTACGCAGTATTTT
.	TRBV19	TRBJ1-2	.	CASSINGDYGYTF	TGTGCCAGTAGTATTAACGGCGACTATGGCTACACCTTC
.	TRBV6-6	TRBJ1-1	TRBD1	CASTLPGGDAFF	TGTGCCAGCACCCTACCAGGGGGGGACGCTTTCTTT
.	TRBV1	TRBJ2-1	.	CTSSLISRDFNNEQFF	TGCACCAGCAGCCTCATATCCCGGGACTTTAACAATGAGCAGTTCTTC
.	TRBV5-5	TRBJ2-6	.	CASSFTGLSGANVLTF	TGTGCCAGCAGCTTCACGGGGCTCTCTGGGGCCAACGTCCTGACTTTC
.	TRBV19	TRBJ1-1	.	CASSIGVRGTEAFF	TGTGCCAGTAGTATCGGGGTTAGGGGCACTGAAGCTTTCTTT
.	TRBV7-3	TRBJ2-3	TRBD2	CASSSRATSGATDTQYF	TGTGCCAGCAGCTCAAGAGCGACTAGCGGGGCCACAGATACGCAGTATTTT
.	TRBV7-9	TRBJ1-5	.	CASSLLDGQPQHF	TGTGCCAGCAGCTTATTGGACGGTCAGCCCCAGCATTTT
.	TRBV7-9	TRBJ1-6	.	CASSFGRANSPLHF	TGTGCCAGCAGCTTTGGGAGGGCCAATTCACCCCTCCACTTT
.	TRBV5-5	TRBJ2-5	.	CASSSRNFQETQYF	TGTGCCAGCAGCTCTCGGAACTTCCAAGAGACCCAGTACTTC
.	TRBV18	TRBJ2-1	.	CASSDSSYNEQFF	TGTGCCAGCTCGGACTCATCCTACAATGAGCAGTTCTTC